This is a list of T cell receptor beta chains from one sample in a study of human T cells and chemical hapten exposure. TCRdb reanalysed the RACE reads using MiXCR and keeps one entry per CDR3 protein. The repertoire consists of some 400,000 distinct CDR3 sequences, with nearly 5% occurring once and the leading ten covering about 2.2%. The material was whole blood, obtained in connection with sensitization to the hapten diphenylcyclopropenone (DPC). The source of these receptors is a woman aged 45-59 years with alopecia areata. Some clones in this sample may be carry-over from other donors' samples. CDR3s include the opening cysteine and the closing phenylalanine or tryptophan. Fields, in order: J gene, D gene, V gene, clone size, CDR3 length, CDR3 DNA, CDR3 protein. A D gene is named only where the DNA matches it firmly. For some rows the clone size is stated as once, few or many, or as a class when expanded; others skip it.

J gene: TRBJ2-3
D gene: -
V gene: TRBV7-2
clone size: -
CDR3 length: 13
CDR3 DNA: TGTGCCAGCTTAACGGTAATGGGTGCGACGCAGTATTTT
CDR3 protein: CASLTVMGATQYF

J gene: TRBJ2-3
D gene: -
V gene: TRBV12-3/TRBV12-4
clone size: many
CDR3 length: 14
CDR3 DNA: TGTGCCAGCAGTTCGACCCTCCGTACAGATACGCAGTATTTT
CDR3 protein: CASSSTLRTDTQYF

J gene: TRBJ2-1
D gene: TRBD2
V gene: TRBV5-1
clone size: few
CDR3 length: 18
CDR3 DNA: TGCGCCAGCAGCTTCGGACTAGCGGGAGGGCTGGGATACAATGAGCAGTTCTTC
CDR3 protein: CASSFGLAGGLGYNEQFF

J gene: TRBJ1-2
D gene: TRBD1
V gene: TRBV6-2/TRBV6-3
clone size: -
CDR3 length: 15
CDR3 DNA: TGTGCCAGCAGTTACGGACAGGGGGCCGTTGGAGGCTACACCTTC
CDR3 protein: CASSYGQGAVGGYTF

J gene: TRBJ2-5
D gene: -
V gene: TRBV29-1
clone size: many
CDR3 length: 14
CDR3 DNA: TGCAGCGTGCTGGCGACGGGGACCCAAGAGACCCAGTACTTC
CDR3 protein: CSVLATGTQETQYF

J gene: TRBJ1-5
D gene: -
V gene: TRBV6-5
clone size: -
CDR3 length: 14
CDR3 DNA: TGTGCCAGCAGTTTCGAGGGTCCCAATCAGCCCCAGCATTTT
CDR3 protein: CASSFEGPNQPQHF

J gene: TRBJ2-3
D gene: TRBD2
V gene: TRBV29-1
clone size: -
CDR3 length: 14
CDR3 DNA: TGCAGCGCCCGAGGGGCGGGGGGCGCCGATACGCAGTATTTT
CDR3 protein: CSARGAGGADTQYF

J gene: TRBJ1-4
D gene: -
V gene: TRBV10-3
clone size: many
CDR3 length: 13
CDR3 DNA: TGTGCCATCAGACGGGCTTACGATGAAAAACTGTTTTTT
CDR3 protein: CAIRRAYDEKLFF

J gene: TRBJ1-5
D gene: TRBD1
V gene: TRBV6-2/TRBV6-3
clone size: many
CDR3 length: 14
CDR3 DNA: TGTGCCAGCAGACAGGGGGATCGGGGACAGCCCCAGCATTTT
CDR3 protein: CASRQGDRGQPQHF

J gene: TRBJ2-7
D gene: -
V gene: TRBV20-1
clone size: -
CDR3 length: 11
CDR3 DNA: TGCAGTGCTCCCGTCACCTACGAGCAGTACTTC
CDR3 protein: CSAPVTYEQYF

J gene: TRBJ2-3
D gene: TRBD2
V gene: TRBV11-2
clone size: many
CDR3 length: 18
CDR3 DNA: TGTGCCAGCAGCTTAGGTGGACTAGCGGTAGCTAGCACAGATACGCAGTATTTT
CDR3 protein: CASSLGGLAVASTDTQYF

J gene: TRBJ1-5
D gene: -
V gene: TRBV5-5
clone size: -
CDR3 length: 14
CDR3 DNA: TGTGCCAGAAGCTTAAGGGACAACAATCAGCCCCAGCATTTT
CDR3 protein: CARSLRDNNQPQHF

J gene: TRBJ2-5
D gene: TRBD1
V gene: TRBV12-3/TRBV12-4
clone size: many
CDR3 length: 15
CDR3 DNA: TGTGCCAGCAGTTTATCGGGACAGGGAACTGAGACCCAGTACTTC
CDR3 protein: CASSLSGQGTETQYF

J gene: TRBJ2-1
D gene: -
V gene: TRBV20-1
clone size: -
CDR3 length: 15
CDR3 DNA: TGCAGTGCTAGAGATGGGGCGGGGTTAACCAATGAGCAGTTCTTC
CDR3 protein: CSARDGAGLTNEQFF

J gene: TRBJ2-7
D gene: -
V gene: TRBV4-2
clone size: few
CDR3 length: 15
CDR3 DNA: TGTGCCAGCAGCCAAGAAGCACAGGGTTCCTACGAGCAGTACTTC
CDR3 protein: CASSQEAQGSYEQYF

J gene: TRBJ2-1
D gene: -
V gene: TRBV5-1
clone size: few
CDR3 length: 16
CDR3 DNA: TGCGCCAGCCACACGGGGGGCTGGAGCTCCTACAATGAGCAGTTCTTC
CDR3 protein: CASHTGGWSSYNEQFF

J gene: TRBJ2-1
D gene: TRBD2
V gene: TRBV27
clone size: many
CDR3 length: 16
CDR3 DNA: TGTGCCATCGGGACTAGCGGGAGTTTGCGATACAATGAGCAGTTCTTC
CDR3 protein: CAIGTSGSLRYNEQFF

J gene: TRBJ2-7
D gene: -
V gene: TRBV29-1
clone size: many
CDR3 length: 12
CDR3 DNA: TGCAGCGTTGCAAACAACTACTACGAGCAGTACTTC
CDR3 protein: CSVANNYYEQYF

J gene: TRBJ2-5
D gene: -
V gene: TRBV30
clone size: many
CDR3 length: 14
CDR3 DNA: TGTGCCTGGAGTGTACAGGGCGGGGTGAGGACCCAGTACTTC
CDR3 protein: CAWSVQGGVRTQYF

J gene: TRBJ2-5
D gene: -
V gene: TRBV6-5
clone size: -
CDR3 length: 14
CDR3 DNA: TGTGCCAGCAGTCATCGCGGGGACCAAGAGACCCAGTACTTC
CDR3 protein: CASSHRGDQETQYF

J gene: TRBJ2-3
D gene: -
V gene: TRBV4-3
clone size: few
CDR3 length: 14
CDR3 DNA: TGCGCCAGCAGCCAAGGGGCCGAGGGAGATACGCAGTATTTT
CDR3 protein: CASSQGAEGDTQYF

J gene: TRBJ2-5
D gene: -
V gene: TRBV20-1
clone size: -
CDR3 length: 14
CDR3 DNA: TGCAGTGTACGGGACGACTTGGGATCAGAGACCCAGTACTTC
CDR3 protein: CSVRDDLGSETQYF

J gene: TRBJ2-2
D gene: -
V gene: TRBV15
clone size: many
CDR3 length: 15
CDR3 DNA: TGTGCCACGTCGAGACTAGAGGGAAACACCGGGGAGCTGTTTTTT
CDR3 protein: CATSRLEGNTGELFF

J gene: TRBJ2-2
D gene: -
V gene: TRBV6-6
clone size: -
CDR3 length: 14
CDR3 DNA: TGTGCCAGCACCCCCCATAGCAACAACGGGGAGCTGTTTTTT
CDR3 protein: CASTPHSNNGELFF

J gene: TRBJ1-1
D gene: -
V gene: TRBV21-1
clone size: -
CDR3 length: 14
CDR3 DNA: TGTGCCAGCACCCGACTGAAAATGAACACTGAAGCTTTCTTT
CDR3 protein: CASTRLKMNTEAFF

J gene: TRBJ1-5
D gene: TRBD1
V gene: TRBV6-1
clone size: few
CDR3 length: 14
CDR3 DNA: TGTGCCAGCACTTTTACAGGGGGCGGGCAGCCCCAGCATTTT
CDR3 protein: CASTFTGGGQPQHF

J gene: TRBJ2-7
D gene: TRBD2
V gene: TRBV6-1
clone size: many
CDR3 length: 13
CDR3 DNA: TGTGCCAGCAGTAGCGGGATCCACTACGAGCAGTACTTC
CDR3 protein: CASSSGIHYEQYF

J gene: TRBJ1-1
D gene: -
V gene: TRBV3-1
clone size: -
CDR3 length: 14
CDR3 DNA: TGTGCCAGCAGCCAAGTCCAGGGGAGCACTGAAGCTTTCTTT
CDR3 protein: CASSQVQGSTEAFF

J gene: TRBJ1-5
D gene: TRBD1
V gene: TRBV7-6
clone size: few
CDR3 length: 14
CDR3 DNA: TGTGCCAGCAGCTTGGACAGGGGGCTCCAGCCCCAGCATTTT
CDR3 protein: CASSLDRGLQPQHF

J gene: TRBJ2-7
D gene: -
V gene: TRBV5-1
clone size: -
CDR3 length: 14
CDR3 DNA: TGCGCCAGCAGCTTGGAGGTAGGAGCCTACGAGCATTACTTC
CDR3 protein: CASSLEVGAYEHYF

J gene: TRBJ2-1
D gene: TRBD2
V gene: TRBV9
clone size: -
CDR3 length: 15
CDR3 DNA: TGTGCCAGCAGCGGAGAGGGGCTAGCGGGCAATGAGCAGTTCTTC
CDR3 protein: CASSGEGLAGNEQFF

J gene: TRBJ2-3
D gene: -
V gene: TRBV30
clone size: -
CDR3 length: 14
CDR3 DNA: TGTGCCTGGAGTGCCACCGGGATCACAGATACGCAGTATTTT
CDR3 protein: CAWSATGITDTQYF

J gene: TRBJ2-3
D gene: -
V gene: TRBV30
clone size: many
CDR3 length: 15
CDR3 DNA: TGTGCCTGGAGTGTACTGGGAGGTAGCACAGATACGCAGTATTTT
CDR3 protein: CAWSVLGGSTDTQYF

J gene: TRBJ1-5
D gene: -
V gene: TRBV28
clone size: many
CDR3 length: 16
CDR3 DNA: TGTGCCAGCAGTTTCCCGGATGGGACGGATACGGGCCCCCAGCATTTT
CDR3 protein: CASSFPDGTDTGPQHF

J gene: TRBJ1-1
D gene: -
V gene: TRBV28
clone size: -
CDR3 length: 14
CDR3 DNA: TGTGCCAGCAGTTCAATCAACAGGGCCCCTGAAGCTTTCTTT
CDR3 protein: CASSSINRAPEAFF

J gene: TRBJ1-2
D gene: -
V gene: TRBV6-5
clone size: many
CDR3 length: 15
CDR3 DNA: TGTGCCAGCAGTTACGGGGTAGAAGCTAACTATGGCTACACCTTC
CDR3 protein: CASSYGVEANYGYTF

J gene: TRBJ2-2
D gene: -
V gene: TRBV3-1
clone size: few
CDR3 length: 15
CDR3 DNA: TGTGCCAGCAGAAAGGGGGAGTTGAACACCGGGGAGCTGTTTTTT
CDR3 protein: CASRKGELNTGELFF

J gene: TRBJ1-2
D gene: -
V gene: TRBV7-9
clone size: many
CDR3 length: 13
CDR3 DNA: TGTGCCAGCAGCTTAGCGCAGGATTATGGCTACACCTTC
CDR3 protein: CASSLAQDYGYTF

J gene: TRBJ2-4
D gene: -
V gene: TRBV3-2
clone size: few
CDR3 length: 11
CDR3 DNA: TGTGCCAGCAGCCAGGCCGGGACTACCTTCTTC
CDR3 protein: CASSQAGTTFF

J gene: TRBJ1-2
D gene: -
V gene: TRBV5-1
clone size: -
CDR3 length: 13
CDR3 DNA: TGCGCCAGCAGCTTGCCTGGGGGAAGCGGCTACACCTTC
CDR3 protein: CASSLPGGSGYTF

J gene: TRBJ1-5
D gene: TRBD1
V gene: TRBV4-2
clone size: -
CDR3 length: 15
CDR3 DNA: TGTGCCAGCAGCCAAACAGGGGAGGGCAATCAGCCCCAGCATTTT
CDR3 protein: CASSQTGEGNQPQHF

J gene: TRBJ2-3
D gene: -
V gene: TRBV3-1
clone size: -
CDR3 length: 14
CDR3 DNA: TGTGCCAGCAGCCAAGAACTAGCTGCAGATACGCAGTATTTT
CDR3 protein: CASSQELAADTQYF

J gene: TRBJ2-7
D gene: TRBD2
V gene: TRBV6-5
clone size: -
CDR3 length: 13
CDR3 DNA: TGTGCCAGCTGGACTAGCGGGACCTACGGGCAGTACTTC
CDR3 protein: CASWTSGTYGQYF

J gene: TRBJ2-4
D gene: TRBD1
V gene: TRBV11-2
clone size: many
CDR3 length: 16
CDR3 DNA: TGTGCCAGCAGCTTCCCTTGGACAGGTCCCAAAAACATTCAGTACTTC
CDR3 protein: CASSFPWTGPKNIQYF

J gene: TRBJ1-5
D gene: -
V gene: TRBV7-2
clone size: few
CDR3 length: 15
CDR3 DNA: TGTGCCAGCAGTGGTACCGGGACACGCAATCAGCCCCAGCATTTT
CDR3 protein: CASSGTGTRNQPQHF

J gene: TRBJ1-2
D gene: -
V gene: TRBV7-9
clone size: many
CDR3 length: 11
CDR3 DNA: TGTGCCAGCAGCTGGAACAGTGGCTACACCTTC
CDR3 protein: CASSWNSGYTF